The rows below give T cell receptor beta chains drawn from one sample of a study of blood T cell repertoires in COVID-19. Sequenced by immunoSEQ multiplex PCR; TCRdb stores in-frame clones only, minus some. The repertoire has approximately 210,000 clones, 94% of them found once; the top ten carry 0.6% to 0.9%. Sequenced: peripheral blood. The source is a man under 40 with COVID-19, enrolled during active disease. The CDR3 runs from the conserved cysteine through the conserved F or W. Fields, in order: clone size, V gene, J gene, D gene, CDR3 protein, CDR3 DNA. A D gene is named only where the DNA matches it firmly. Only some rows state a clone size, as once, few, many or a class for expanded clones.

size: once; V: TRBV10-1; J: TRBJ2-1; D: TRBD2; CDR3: CASSESRTSGGGEQFF; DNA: TGCGCCAGCAGTGAGTCGAGGACTAGCGGCGGGGGTGAGCAGTTCTTC
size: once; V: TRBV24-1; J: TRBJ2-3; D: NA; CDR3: CATSDLPGRGADTQYF; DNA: TGTGCCACCAGTGATTTGCCGGGCAGGGGCGCAGATACGCAGTATTTT
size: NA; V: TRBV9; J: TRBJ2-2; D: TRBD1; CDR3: CASSRRQGPNTGELFF; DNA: TGTGCCAGCAGCCGACGACAGGGACCGAACACCGGGGAGCTGTTTTTT
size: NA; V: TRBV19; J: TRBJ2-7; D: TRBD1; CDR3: CASEQDRGHEQYF; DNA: TGTGCCAGTGAACAGGACAGGGGGCACGAGCAGTACTTC
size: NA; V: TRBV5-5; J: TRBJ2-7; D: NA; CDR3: CASSLIGDTSSEQYF; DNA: TGTGCCAGCAGCTTGATAGGGGACACCTCGAGCGAGCAGTACTTC
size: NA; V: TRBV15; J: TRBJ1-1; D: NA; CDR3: CATSRASGNRAEAFF; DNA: TGTGCCACCAGCAGGGCGTCGGGGAATCGGGCTGAAGCTTTCTTT
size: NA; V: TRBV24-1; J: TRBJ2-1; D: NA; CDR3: CATSDHTSYEQFF; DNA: TGTGCCACCAGTGACCATACTAGCTATGAGCAGTTCTTC
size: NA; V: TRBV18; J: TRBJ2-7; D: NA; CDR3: CASSPHRDSSYEQYF; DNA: TGTGCCAGCTCACCACACCGGGACTCCTCGTACGAGCAGTACTTC
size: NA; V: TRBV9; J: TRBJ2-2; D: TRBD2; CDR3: CASSTRDYVNTGELFF; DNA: TGTGCCAGCAGCACACGGGACTATGTGAACACCGGGGAGCTGTTTTTT
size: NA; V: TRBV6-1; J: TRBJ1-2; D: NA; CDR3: CASSEMDGQAYGYTF; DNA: TGTGCCAGCAGTGAAATGGATGGTCAGGCCTATGGCTACACCTTC
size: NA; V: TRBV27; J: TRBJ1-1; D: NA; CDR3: CASKIGDMNTEAFF; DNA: TGTGCCAGCAAGATCGGGGACATGAACACTGAAGCTTTCTTT
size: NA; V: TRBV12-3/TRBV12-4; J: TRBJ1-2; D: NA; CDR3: CASSFSGYGYTF; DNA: TGTGCCAGCAGTTTCAGCGGCTATGGCTACACCTTC
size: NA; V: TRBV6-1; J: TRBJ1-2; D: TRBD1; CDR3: CASSEGQFGAGYTF; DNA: TGTGCCAGCAGTGAGGGACAGTTTGGCGCTGGCTACACCTTC
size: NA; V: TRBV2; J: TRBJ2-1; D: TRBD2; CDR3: CASSEAERGGSNEQFF; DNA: TGTGCCAGCAGTGAAGCGGAACGGGGGGGAAGCAATGAGCAGTTCTTC
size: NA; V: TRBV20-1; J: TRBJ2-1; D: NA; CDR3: CSAMSGHEQFF; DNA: TGCAGTGCTATGAGTGGGCATGAGCAGTTCTTC
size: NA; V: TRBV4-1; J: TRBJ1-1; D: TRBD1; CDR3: CASSQDRSWTPQGGTEAFF; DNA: TGCGCCAGCAGCCAAGATCGGAGTTGGACCCCCCAGGGGGGCACTGAAGCTTTCTTT
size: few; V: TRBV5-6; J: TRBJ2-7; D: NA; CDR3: CASSGAGTQNHEQYF; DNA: TGTGCCAGCAGCGGGGCGGGGACCCAGAACCACGAGCAGTACTTC